The clone carrying this T cell receptor beta chain was recorded a few times. This CDR3 spans 18 amino acids. V lost 4 bases, J lost 4 bases, and 20 bases lay in between. Per germline, CDR1 LGHNA and CDR2 YNFKEQ. This entry is derived from a study of T cells after yellow fever vaccination. Each CDR3 protein gets one entry after TCRdb re-called the 5' RACE reads with MiXCR. The sample contains 550,000 or so distinct CDR3 sequences, 15% to 20% of which appear only once. This rearrangement joins TRBV4-2 to TRBJ2-6; D is possibly TRBD1 (5 bases). The material was PBMCs, obtained 15 days after the yellow fever booster vaccination. This clonotype was obtained from a man aged 25-40 years who received the YFV17D yellow fever vaccine. CDR3 coding DNA: TGTGCCAGCAGCCCGACGTCCAACCAGGGAAAAGGGGCCAACGTCCTGACTTTC. It is translated as CASSPTSNQGKGANVLTF.